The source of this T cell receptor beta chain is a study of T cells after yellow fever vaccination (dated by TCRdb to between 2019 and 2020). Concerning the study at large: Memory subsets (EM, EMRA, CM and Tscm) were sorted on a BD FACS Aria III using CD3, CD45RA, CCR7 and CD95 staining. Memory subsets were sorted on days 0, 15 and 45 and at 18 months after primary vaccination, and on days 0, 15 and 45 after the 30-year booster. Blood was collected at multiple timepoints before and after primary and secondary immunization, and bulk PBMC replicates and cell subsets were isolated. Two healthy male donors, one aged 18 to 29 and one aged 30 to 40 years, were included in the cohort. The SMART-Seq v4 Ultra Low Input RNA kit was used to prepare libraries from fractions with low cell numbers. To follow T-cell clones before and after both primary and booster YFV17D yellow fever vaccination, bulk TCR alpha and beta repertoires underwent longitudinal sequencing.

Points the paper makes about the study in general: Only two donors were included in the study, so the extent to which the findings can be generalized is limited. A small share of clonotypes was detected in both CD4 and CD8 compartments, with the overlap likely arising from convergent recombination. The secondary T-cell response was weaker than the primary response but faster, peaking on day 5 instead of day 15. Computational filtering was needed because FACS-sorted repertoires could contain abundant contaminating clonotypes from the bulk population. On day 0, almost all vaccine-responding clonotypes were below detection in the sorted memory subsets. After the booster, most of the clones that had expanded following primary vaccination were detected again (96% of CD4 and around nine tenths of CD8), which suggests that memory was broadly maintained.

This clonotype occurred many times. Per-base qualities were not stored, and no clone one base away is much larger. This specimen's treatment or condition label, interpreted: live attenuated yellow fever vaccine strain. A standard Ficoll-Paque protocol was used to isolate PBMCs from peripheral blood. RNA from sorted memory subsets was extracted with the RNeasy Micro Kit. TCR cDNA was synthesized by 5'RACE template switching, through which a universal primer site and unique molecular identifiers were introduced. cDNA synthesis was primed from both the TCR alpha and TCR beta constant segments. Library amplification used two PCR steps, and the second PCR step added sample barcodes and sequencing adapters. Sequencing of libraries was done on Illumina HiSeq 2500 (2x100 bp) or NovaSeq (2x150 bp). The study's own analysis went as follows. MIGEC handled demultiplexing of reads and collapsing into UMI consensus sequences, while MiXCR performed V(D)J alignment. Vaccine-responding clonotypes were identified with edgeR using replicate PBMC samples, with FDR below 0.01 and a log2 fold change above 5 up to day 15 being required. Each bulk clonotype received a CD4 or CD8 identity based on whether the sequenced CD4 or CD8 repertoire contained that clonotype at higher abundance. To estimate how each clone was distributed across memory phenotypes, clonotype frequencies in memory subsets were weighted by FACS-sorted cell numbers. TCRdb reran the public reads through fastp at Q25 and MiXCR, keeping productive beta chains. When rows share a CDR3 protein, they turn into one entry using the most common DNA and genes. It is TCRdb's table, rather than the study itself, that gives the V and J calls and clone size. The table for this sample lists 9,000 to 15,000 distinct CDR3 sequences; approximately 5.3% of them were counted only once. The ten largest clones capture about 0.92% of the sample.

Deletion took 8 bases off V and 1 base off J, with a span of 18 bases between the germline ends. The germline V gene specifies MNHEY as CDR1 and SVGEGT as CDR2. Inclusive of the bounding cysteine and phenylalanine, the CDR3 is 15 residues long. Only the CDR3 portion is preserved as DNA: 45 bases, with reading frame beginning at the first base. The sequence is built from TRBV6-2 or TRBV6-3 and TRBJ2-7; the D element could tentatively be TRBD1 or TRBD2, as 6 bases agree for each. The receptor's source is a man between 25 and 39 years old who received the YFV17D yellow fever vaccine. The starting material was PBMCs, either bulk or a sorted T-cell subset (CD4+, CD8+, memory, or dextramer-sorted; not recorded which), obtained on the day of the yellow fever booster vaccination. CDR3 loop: CASGKGGSGSYEQYF. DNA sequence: TGTGCCAGCGGTAAAGGGGGTAGCGGATCCTACGAGCAGTACTTC.